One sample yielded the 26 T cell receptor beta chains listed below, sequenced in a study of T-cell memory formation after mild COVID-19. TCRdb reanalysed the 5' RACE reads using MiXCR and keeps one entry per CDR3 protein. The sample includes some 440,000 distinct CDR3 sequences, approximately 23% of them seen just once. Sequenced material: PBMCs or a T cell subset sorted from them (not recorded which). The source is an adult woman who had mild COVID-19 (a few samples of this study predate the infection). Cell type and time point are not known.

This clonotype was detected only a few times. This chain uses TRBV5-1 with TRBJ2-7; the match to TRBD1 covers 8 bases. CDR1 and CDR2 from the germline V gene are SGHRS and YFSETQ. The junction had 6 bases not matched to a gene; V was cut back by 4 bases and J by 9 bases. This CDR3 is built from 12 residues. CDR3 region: CASSTDRDAQYF. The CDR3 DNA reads TGCGCCAGCAGCACGGACAGGGACGCGCAGTACTTC.

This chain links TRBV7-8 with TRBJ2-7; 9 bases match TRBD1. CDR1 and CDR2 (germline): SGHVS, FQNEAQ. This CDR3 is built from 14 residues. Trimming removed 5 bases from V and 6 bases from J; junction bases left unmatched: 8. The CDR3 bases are TGTGCCAGCAGCCTGGACAGGGGAGAGGTCGAGCAGTACTTC. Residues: CASSLDRGEVEQYF.

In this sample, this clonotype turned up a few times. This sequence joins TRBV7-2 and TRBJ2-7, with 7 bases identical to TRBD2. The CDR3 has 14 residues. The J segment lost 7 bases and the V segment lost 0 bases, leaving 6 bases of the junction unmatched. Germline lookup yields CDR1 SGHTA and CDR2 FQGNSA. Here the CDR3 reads CASSLAGGSSEQYF. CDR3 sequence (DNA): TGTGCCAGCAGCTTAGCGGGAGGGAGTTCGGAGCAGTACTTC.

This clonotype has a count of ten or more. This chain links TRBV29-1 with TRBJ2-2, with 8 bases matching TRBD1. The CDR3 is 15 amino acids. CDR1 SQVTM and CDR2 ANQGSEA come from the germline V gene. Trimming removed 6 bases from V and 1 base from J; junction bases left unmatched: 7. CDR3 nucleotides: TGCAGCGTAGACACCGGGACAGGGAACACCGGGGAGCTGTTTTTT. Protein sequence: CSVDTGTGNTGELFF.

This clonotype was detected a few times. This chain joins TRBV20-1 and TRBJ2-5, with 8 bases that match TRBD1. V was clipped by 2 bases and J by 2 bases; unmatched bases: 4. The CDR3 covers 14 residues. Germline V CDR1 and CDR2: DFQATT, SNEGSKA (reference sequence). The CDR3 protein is CSARLRQGQETQYF. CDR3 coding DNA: TGCAGTGCTAGACTGAGACAGGGGCAAGAGACCCAGTACTTC.

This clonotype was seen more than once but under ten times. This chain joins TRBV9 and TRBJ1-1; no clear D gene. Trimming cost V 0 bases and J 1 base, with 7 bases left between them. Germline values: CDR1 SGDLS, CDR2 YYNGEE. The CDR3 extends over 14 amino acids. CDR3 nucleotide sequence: TGTGCCAGCAGCGTAGCTGGGAAGAACACTGAAGCTTTCTTT. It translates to CASSVAGKNTEAFF. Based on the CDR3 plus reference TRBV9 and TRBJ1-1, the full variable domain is DSGVTQTPKHLITATGQRVTLRCSPRSGDLSVYWYQQSLDQGLQFLIQYYNGEERAKGNILERFSAQQFPDLHSELNLSSLELGDSALYFCASSVAGKNTEAFFGQGTRLTVV.

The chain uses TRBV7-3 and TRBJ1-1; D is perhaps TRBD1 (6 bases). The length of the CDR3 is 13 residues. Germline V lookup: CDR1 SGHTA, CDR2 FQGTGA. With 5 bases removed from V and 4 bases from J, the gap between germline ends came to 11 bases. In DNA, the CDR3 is TGTGCCAGCAGCGCACGGGGGGCCACTGAAGCTTTCTTT. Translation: CASSARGATEAFF.

In DNA form, the CDR3 reads TGTGCCAGAAGCTTGGCGGGGCCCTACGAGCAGTACTTC. Amino acids: CARSLAGPYEQYF. V usage is TRBV5-3 and J usage is TRBJ2-7; the D call may be TRBD1 or TRBD2 (5 bases each). TRBV5-3 is an open reading frame whose function is uncertain. The CDR3 has 13 residues. V dropped 0 bases and J dropped 2 bases, with 6 bases sitting between them.

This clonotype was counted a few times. CDR3 coding DNA: TGTGCCATCAGTGAAGGACGGTCGGAGACCCAGTACTTC. It specifies CAISEGRSETQYF. This rearrangement joins TRBV10-3 to TRBJ2-5, with no clear D. V was cut by 3 bases and J by 5 bases, with 10 bases left in between. This CDR3 comprises 13 residues. Germline CDR1 ENHRY, CDR2 SYGVKD.

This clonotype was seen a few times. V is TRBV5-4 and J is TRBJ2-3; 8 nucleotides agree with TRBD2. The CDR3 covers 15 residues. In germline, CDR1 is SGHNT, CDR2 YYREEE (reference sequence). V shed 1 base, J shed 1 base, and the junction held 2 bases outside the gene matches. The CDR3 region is CASSLQAGGTDTQYF. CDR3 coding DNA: TGTGCCAGCAGCTTGCAAGCGGGAGGCACAGATACGCAGTATTTT.

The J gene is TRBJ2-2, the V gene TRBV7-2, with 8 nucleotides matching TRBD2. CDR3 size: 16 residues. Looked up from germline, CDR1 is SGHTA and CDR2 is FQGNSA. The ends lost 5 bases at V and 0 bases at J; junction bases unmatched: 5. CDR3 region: CASSAPGLANTGELFF. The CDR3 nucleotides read TGTGCCAGCAGCGCACCGGGACTAGCGAACACCGGGGAGCTGTTTTTT.

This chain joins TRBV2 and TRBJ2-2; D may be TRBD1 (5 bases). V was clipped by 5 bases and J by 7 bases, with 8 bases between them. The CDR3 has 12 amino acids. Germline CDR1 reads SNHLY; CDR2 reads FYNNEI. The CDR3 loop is CASSRGIGELFF. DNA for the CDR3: TGTGCCAGCAGTAGGGGCATCGGGGAGCTGTTTTTT. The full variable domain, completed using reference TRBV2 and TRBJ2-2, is EPEVTQTPSHQVTQMGQEVILRCVPISNHLYFYWYRQILGQKVEFLVSFYNNEISEKSEIFDDQFSVERPDGSNFTLKIRSTKLEDSAMYFCASSRGIGELFFGEGSRLTVL.

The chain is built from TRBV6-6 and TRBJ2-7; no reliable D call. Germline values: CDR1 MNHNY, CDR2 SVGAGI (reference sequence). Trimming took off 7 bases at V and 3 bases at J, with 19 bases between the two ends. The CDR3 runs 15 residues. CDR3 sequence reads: CASTLAWGVNYEQYF. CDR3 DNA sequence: TGTGCCAGCACTTTGGCGTGGGGTGTCAACTACGAGCAGTACTTC.

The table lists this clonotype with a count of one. CDR3 region: CASRARSGGSDTQYF. CDR3 DNA: TGTGCCAGCAGGGCTCGAAGCGGGGGTTCAGATACGCAGTATTTT. The rearrangement links TRBV2 to TRBJ2-3; 8 nucleotides agree with TRBD2. Unmatched junction bases numbered 9, after V lost 6 bases and J lost 4 bases. The CDR3 totals 15 residues. CDR1 and CDR2 from the germline V gene are SNHLY and FYNNEI.

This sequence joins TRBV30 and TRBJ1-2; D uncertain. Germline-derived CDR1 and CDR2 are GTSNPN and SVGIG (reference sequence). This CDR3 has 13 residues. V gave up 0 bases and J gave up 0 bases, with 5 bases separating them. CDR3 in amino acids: CAWSVKPNYGYTF. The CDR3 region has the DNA TGTGCCTGGAGTGTTAAGCCTAACTATGGCTACACCTTC.

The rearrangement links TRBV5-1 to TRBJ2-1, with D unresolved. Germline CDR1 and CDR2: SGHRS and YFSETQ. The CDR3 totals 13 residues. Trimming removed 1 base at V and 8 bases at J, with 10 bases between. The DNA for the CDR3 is TGCGCCAGCAGCTTGTCCTCACAATATGAGCAGTTCTTC. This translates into CASSLSSQYEQFF.

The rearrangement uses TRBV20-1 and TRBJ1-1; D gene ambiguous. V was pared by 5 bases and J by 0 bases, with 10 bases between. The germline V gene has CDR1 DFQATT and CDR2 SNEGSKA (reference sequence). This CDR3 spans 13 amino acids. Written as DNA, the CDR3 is TGCAGTGCTCCACTTGACCTGAACACTGAAGCTTTCTTT. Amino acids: CSAPLDLNTEAFF.

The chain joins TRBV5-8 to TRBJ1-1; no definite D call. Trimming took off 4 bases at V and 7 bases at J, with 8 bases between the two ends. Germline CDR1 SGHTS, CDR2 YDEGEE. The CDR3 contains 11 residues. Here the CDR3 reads CASSRRYEAFF. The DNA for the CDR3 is TGTGCCAGCAGCCGGCGATATGAAGCTTTCTTT. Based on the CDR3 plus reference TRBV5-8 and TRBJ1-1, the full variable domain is EAGVTQSPTHLIKTRGQQATLRCSPISGHTSVYWYQQALGLGLQFLLWYDEGEERNRGNFPPRFSGRQFPNYSSELNVNALELEDSALYLCASSRRYEAFFGQGTRLTVV.

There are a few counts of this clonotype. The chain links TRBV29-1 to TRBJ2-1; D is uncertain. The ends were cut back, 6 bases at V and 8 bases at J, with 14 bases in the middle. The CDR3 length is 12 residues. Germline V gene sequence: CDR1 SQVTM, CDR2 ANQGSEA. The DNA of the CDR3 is TGCAGCGTCCCTCTCGTGGCCGATGAGCAGTTCTTC. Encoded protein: CSVPLVADEQFF.

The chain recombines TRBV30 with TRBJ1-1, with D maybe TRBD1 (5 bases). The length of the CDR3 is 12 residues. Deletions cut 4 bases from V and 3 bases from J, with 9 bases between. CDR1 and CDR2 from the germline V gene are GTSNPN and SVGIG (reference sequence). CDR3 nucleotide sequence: TGTGCCTGGATTACAGGACACACTGAAGCTTTCTTT. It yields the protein CAWITGHTEAFF. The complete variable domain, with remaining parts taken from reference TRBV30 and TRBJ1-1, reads SQTIHQWPATLVQPVGSPLSLECTVEGTSNPNLYWYRQAAGRGLQLLFYSVGIGQISSEVPQNLSASRPQDRQFILSSKKLLLSDSGFYLCAWITGHTEAFFGQGTRLTVV.

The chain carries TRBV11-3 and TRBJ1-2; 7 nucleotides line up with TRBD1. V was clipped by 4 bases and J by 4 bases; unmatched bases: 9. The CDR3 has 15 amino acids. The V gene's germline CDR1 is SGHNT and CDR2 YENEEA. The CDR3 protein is CASSSHRTGTYGYTF. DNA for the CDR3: TGTGCCAGCAGCTCCCACCGGACAGGTACCTATGGCTACACCTTC.

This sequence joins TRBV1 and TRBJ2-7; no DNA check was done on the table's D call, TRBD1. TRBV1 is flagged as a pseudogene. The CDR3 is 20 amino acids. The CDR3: CTRESVVLGQGETTTYEQYF. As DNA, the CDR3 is TGCACCAGAGAATCGGTCGTGTTGGGACAGGGGGAGACTACCACCTACGAGCAGTACTTC.

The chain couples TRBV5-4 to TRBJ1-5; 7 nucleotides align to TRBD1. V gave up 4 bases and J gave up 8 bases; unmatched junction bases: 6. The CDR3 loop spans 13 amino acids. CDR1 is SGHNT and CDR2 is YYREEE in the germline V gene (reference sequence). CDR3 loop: CASSLQGVEPQHF. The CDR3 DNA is TGTGCCAGCAGCCTCCAGGGGGTTGAGCCCCAGCATTTT.

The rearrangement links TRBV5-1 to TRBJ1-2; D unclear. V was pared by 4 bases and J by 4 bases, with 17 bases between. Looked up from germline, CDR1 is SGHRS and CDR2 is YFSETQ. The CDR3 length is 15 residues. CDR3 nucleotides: TGCGCCAGCAGCCGGAACGACGATGAGGGCTATGGCTACACCTTC. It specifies CASSRNDDEGYGYTF. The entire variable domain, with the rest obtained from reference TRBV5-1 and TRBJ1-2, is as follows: KAGVTQTPRYLIKTRGQQVTLSCSPISGHRSVSWYQQTPGQGLQFLFEYFSETQRNKGNFPGRFSGRQFSNSRSEMNVSTLELGDSALYLCASSRNDDEGYGYTFGSGTRLTVV.

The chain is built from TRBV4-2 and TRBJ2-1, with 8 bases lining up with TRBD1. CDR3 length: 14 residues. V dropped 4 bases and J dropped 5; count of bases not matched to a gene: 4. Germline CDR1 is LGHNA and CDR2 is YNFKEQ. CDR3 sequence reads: CASSRSDRDNEQFF. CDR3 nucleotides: TGTGCCAGCAGCCGGTCGGACAGGGACAATGAGCAGTTCTTC.

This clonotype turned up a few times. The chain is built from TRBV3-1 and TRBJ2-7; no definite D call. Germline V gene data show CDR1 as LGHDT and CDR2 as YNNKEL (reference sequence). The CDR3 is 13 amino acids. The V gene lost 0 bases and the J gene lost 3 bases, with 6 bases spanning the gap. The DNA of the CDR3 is TGTGCCAGCAGCCAAGACGAAGACTACGAGCAGTACTTC. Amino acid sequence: CASSQDEDYEQYF.